This TCR beta chain was identified during a study of shared clonotypes between healthy human individuals. Whole-study results and caveats: Depth of sequencing was expected to influence donor clonotype sharing. There were few donors, and this limited the genetic and exposure-history diversity represented.

Notes on this clone: Antigen unknown.

Naive CD8 isolation took CD45RO-negative cells positively selected for CCR7 and excluded terminally differentiated effector memory CD45RA+ cells. TCRdb keeps only in-frame clones here, not all; method: immunoSEQ multiplex PCR. The data contain about 2.1 million clones, around 93% of them singletons. V lost 2 bases, J lost 0 bases, and 11 bases lay in between. CDR1 is SNHLY and CDR2 is FYNNEI in the germline V gene. This CDR3 is 16 amino acids long. The source material was naive CD8+ T cells from PBMCs. The chain has TRBV2 and TRBJ2-1; D perhaps matches TRBD1 (6 bases). The sequence derives from a man between 18 and 29 years old in good health. Some clones in this sample may be carry-over from other donors' samples. The CDR3 bases are TGTGCCAGCAGTGAATTTCAGGGGCTCTCCTACAATGAGCAGTTCTTC. Translation: CASSEFQGLSYNEQFF.